This TCR beta chain is drawn from a study of shared clonotypes between healthy human individuals. General observations from the study: Clonotype sharing across several donors was observed for 4% to 5.5% of naive CD4 clonotypes. Sorted-subset sequencing, rarefaction showed, was incomplete despite large depth.

Comments on this clone: Its antigen is still unknown.

The CDR3 loop spans 15 amino acids. Germline lookup yields CDR1 SGHNT and CDR2 YYREEE (reference sequence). With V trimmed by 4 bases and J by 5 bases, 11 bases remained unmatched. Profiled with immunoSEQ multiplex PCR; TCRdb holds only in-frame clones, not every one. This table holds 1 million to 1.3 million clones, 75% to 85% found once. This receptor was obtained from a man aged 18 to 29 in good health. Some clones in this sample may be carry-over from other donors' samples. This chain connects TRBV5-4 to TRBJ1-2; 7 bases map to TRBD1. Material: memory CD4+ T cells from PBMCs. Stated subset: CD45RA-negative fraction. The CDR3 reads CASSPWSGGNYGYTF. DNA for the CDR3: TGTGCCAGCAGCCCGTGGTCAGGGGGTAATTATGGCTACACCTTC.